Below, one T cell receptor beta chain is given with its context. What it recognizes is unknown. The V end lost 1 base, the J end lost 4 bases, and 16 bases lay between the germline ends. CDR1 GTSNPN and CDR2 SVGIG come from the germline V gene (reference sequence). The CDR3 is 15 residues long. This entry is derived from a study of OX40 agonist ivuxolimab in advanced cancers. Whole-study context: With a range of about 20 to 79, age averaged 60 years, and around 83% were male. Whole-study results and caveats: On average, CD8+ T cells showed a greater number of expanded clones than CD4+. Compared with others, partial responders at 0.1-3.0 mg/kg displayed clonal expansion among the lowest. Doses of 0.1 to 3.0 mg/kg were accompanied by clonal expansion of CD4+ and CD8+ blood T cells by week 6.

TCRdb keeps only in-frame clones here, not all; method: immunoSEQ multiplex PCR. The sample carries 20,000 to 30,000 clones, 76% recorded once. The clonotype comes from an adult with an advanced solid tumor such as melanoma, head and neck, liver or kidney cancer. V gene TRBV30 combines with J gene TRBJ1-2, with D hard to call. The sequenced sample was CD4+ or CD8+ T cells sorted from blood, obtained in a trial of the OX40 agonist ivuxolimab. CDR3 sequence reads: CAWSAPGWGVYGYTF. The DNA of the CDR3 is TGTGCCTGGAGTGCCCCCGGGTGGGGAGTCTATGGCTACACCTTC.